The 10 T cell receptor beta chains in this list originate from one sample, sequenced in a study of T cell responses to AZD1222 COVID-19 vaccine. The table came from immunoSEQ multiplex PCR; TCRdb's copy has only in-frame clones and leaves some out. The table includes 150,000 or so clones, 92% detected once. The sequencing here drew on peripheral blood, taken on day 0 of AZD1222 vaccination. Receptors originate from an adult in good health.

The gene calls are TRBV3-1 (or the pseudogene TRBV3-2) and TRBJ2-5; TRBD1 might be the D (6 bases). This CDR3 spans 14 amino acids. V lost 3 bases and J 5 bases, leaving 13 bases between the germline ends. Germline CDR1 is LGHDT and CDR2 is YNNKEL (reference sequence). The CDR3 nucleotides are TGTGCCAGCAGCCAGCTAGGGGGTATCGAGACCCAGTACTTC. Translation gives CASSQLGGIETQYF.

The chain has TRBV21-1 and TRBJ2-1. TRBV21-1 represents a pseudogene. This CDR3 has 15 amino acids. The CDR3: CASSKVGERRNEQFF. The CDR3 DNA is TGTGCCAGCAGCAAAGTAGGGGAGCGGAGGAATGAGCAGTTCTTC.

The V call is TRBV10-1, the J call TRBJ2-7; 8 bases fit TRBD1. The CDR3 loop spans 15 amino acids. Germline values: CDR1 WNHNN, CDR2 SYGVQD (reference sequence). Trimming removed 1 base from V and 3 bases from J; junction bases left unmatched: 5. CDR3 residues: CASSEWGQAHYEQYF. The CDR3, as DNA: TGCGCCAGCAGTGAGTGGGGACAGGCCCACTACGAGCAGTACTTC.

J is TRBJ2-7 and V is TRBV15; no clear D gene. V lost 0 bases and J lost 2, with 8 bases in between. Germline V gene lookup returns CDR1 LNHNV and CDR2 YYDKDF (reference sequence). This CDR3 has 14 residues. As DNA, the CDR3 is TGTGCCACCAGCAGAGATGTCCAGGCCTACGAGCAGTACTTC. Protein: CATSRDVQAYEQYF.

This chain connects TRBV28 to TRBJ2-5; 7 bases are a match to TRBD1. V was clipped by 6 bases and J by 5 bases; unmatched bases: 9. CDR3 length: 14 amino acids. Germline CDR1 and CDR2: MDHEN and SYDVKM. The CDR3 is CASSPGGVSETQYF. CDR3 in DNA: TGTGCCAGCAGCCCAGGGGGTGTTTCGGAGACCCAGTACTTC.

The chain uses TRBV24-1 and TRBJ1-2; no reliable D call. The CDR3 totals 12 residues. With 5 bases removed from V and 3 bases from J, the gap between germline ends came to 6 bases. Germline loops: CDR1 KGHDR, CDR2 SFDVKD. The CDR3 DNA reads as TGTGCCACCAGTGGATGGGACTATGGCTACACCTTC. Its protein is CATSGWDYGYTF.

CDR3 sequence reads: CASSLSRTDTQYF. DNA of the CDR3: TGTGCCAGCAGCCTCTCCCGCACAGATACGCAGTATTTT. The chain combines TRBV9 with TRBJ2-3; D not certain. Trimming removed 4 bases from V and 1 base from J, with 7 bases in between. Germline V CDR1 and CDR2: SGDLS, YYNGEE. CDR3 length: 13 amino acids.

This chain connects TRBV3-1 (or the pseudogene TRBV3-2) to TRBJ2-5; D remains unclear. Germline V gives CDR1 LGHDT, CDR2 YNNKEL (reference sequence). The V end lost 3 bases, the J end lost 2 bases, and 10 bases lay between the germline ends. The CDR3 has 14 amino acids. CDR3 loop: CASSHFQKQETQYF. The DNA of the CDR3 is TGTGCCAGCAGCCACTTCCAGAAACAAGAGACCCAGTACTTC.

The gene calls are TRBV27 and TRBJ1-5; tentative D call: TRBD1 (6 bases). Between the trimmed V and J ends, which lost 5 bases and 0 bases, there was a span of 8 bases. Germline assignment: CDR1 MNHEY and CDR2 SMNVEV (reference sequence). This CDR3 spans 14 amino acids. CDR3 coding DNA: TGTGCCAGCAGTCCAGGGGTTAGCAATCAGCCCCAGCATTTT. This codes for CASSPGVSNQPQHF.

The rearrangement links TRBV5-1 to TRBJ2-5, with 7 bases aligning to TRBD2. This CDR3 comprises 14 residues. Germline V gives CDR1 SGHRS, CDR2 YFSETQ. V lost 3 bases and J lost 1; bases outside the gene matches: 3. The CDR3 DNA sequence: TGCGCCAGCAGCTCGCGCGGGGGCCAAGAGACCCAGTACTTC. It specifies CASSSRGGQETQYF.